This entry lists 6 T cell receptor beta chains sequenced from one sample in a study of radiotherapy plus CTLA-4 blockade in lung cancer. Only in-frame clones appear in the TCRdb table, and some are missing; sequencing was by immunoSEQ multiplex PCR. The table records around 91,000 clones, 80% to 90% of them present only once. Sequences were derived from peripheral blood, sampled from a patient treated with radiotherapy plus ipilimumab. Receptors were obtained from a human donor with non-small cell lung cancer that progressed on radiotherapy plus ipilimumab.

J is TRBJ2-5 and V is TRBV5-1; 9 bases fit TRBD1. The CDR3 totals 14 residues. Unmatched junction bases numbered 5, after V lost 3 bases and J lost 5 bases. Germline CDR1 reads SGHRS; CDR2 reads YFSETQ. CDR3 in amino acids: CASSSGQGWETQYF. The CDR3 DNA follows: TGCGCCAGCAGCTCGGGACAGGGATGGGAGACCCAGTACTTC.

The chain recombines TRBV6-1 with TRBJ2-5, with D perhaps TRBD2 (7 bases). Germline V gives CDR1 MNHNS, CDR2 SASEGT. This CDR3 is 14 amino acids long. Between the trimmed V and J ends, which lost 9 bases and 4 bases, there was a span of 18 bases. CDR3 region: CARGLGGGVETQYF. The DNA for the CDR3 is TGTGCCAGGGGTTTAGGGGGAGGGGTAGAGACCCAGTACTTC.

This sequence joins TRBV7-6 and TRBJ2-2; 11 nucleotides agree with TRBD1. Germline values: CDR1 SGHVS, CDR2 FNYEAQ. Trimming at V came to 5 bases and at J to 1 base, leaving 6 bases not matched to a gene. CDR3 size: 17 residues. CDR3 residues: CASSPRTGGLNTGELFF. The CDR3 DNA sequence: TGTGCCAGCAGCCCCCGGACAGGGGGCCTGAACACCGGGGAGCTGTTTTTT.

The J gene is TRBJ1-2, the V gene TRBV29-1; D unresolved. CDR3 length equals 13 residues. Germline V CDR1 and CDR2: SQVTM, ANQGSEA. V was clipped by 2 bases and J by 6 bases, with 13 bases between them. Written as DNA, the CDR3 is TGCAGCGTTGAATATGGACCTGAGAATGGCTACACCTTC. It codes for CSVEYGPENGYTF.

The chain links TRBV6-6 to TRBJ1-4, with D tentatively TRBD1 (6 bases). Trimming left V 4 bases short and J 0 bases short, with 12 bases between. This CDR3 is built from 16 residues. Germline CDR1 is MNHNY and CDR2 is SVGAGI (reference sequence). CDR3 DNA sequence: TGTGCCAGCAGTTCCGGACAGACCACAACTAATGAAAAACTGTTTTTT. Protein: CASSSGQTTTNEKLFF.

Here the CDR3 reads CAISLGNQPQHF. The CDR3 DNA sequence: TGTGCCATCAGTTTGGGTAATCAGCCCCAGCATTTT. The chain has TRBV10-3 and TRBJ1-5; D is undetermined. The germline CDR1 and CDR2 sequences are ENHRY and SYGVKD. The CDR3 loop spans 12 amino acids. The ends were cut back, 5 bases at V and 4 bases at J, with 6 bases in the middle.